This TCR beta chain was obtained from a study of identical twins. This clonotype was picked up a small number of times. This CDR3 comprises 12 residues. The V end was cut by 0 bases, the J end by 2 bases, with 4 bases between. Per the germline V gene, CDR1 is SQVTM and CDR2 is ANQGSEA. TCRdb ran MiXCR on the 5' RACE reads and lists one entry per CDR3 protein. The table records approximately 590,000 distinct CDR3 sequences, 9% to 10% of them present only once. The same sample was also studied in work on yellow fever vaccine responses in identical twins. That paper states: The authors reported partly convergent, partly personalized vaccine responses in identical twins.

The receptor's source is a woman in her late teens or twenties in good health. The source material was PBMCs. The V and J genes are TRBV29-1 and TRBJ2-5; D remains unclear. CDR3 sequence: CSVEEGQETQYF. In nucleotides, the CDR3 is TGCAGCGTTGAAGAAGGGCAAGAGACCCAGTACTTC.